The sequence of this T cell receptor (beta chain) was determined in a study of blood T cells in healthy people across ages. General study results and limits: Diversity estimated from one million T cells was considered an underestimate. The lack of PBMC sorting stopped any conclusive naive versus antigen-experienced comparison.

This clonotype was detected only a few times. What it recognizes is unknown. A second PCR, run for about 7 to 11 cycles, used a sample-barcoded 5' primer plus a J-beta primer mix. Each cDNA molecule was tagged by a template-switch adaptor with 12 random nucleotides. TCRdb independently ran MiXCR on the 5' RACE reads; one entry per CDR3 protein. Counted here are about 1.8 million distinct CDR3 sequences, around half occurring once; the ten biggest clones make up over 2%. The receptor was derived from a woman aged 35 to 49 in good health. The material sequenced was blood.

The CDR3 sequence: CRGTDTQYF. The CDR3 DNA follows: TGCAGGGGTACAGATACGCAGTATTTT. This sequence joins TRBV20-1 and TRBJ2-3; D not resolved. Germline V gives CDR1 DFQATT, CDR2 SNEGSKA (reference sequence). This CDR3 spans 9 amino acids.